This TCR beta chain came from a study of OX40 agonist ivuxolimab in advanced cancers. The overall study: Every patient in dose escalation had hepatocellular carcinoma, melanoma, renal cell or head and neck cancer. Participants averaged 60 years of age (range about 23 to 79) and were 82.7% male. Under the entry rules, prior anti-PD-1, anti-PD-L1 or anti-CTLA-4 therapy was allowed, and less than 50% had some.

This clone was observed a few times. No antigen is known for it. CDR3 length: 15 residues. From germline, CDR1 is ENHRY and CDR2 SYGVKD. J gave up 3 bases and V 4 bases, and 6 bases lay outside the gene matches. Produced via immunoSEQ multiplex PCR; TCRdb's table is partial and in-frame only. The sample records fewer than 30,000 clones, about nine tenths being singletons. Whole-study findings and limits: There was clonal expansion of CD4+ and CD8+ blood T cells by week 6 at 0.1 to 3.0 mg/kg.

This chain uses TRBV10-3 with TRBJ1-3, with 7 nucleotides matching TRBD1. The specimen was CD4+ or CD8+ T cells sorted from blood, collected in a trial of the OX40 agonist ivuxolimab. This receptor was obtained from an adult with an advanced solid tumor such as melanoma, head and neck, liver or kidney cancer. The CDR3 DNA is TGTGCCATCAGTGGCCCGAGGACAGGTGGAAACACCATATATTTT. Encoded protein: CAISGPRTGGNTIYF.